A single sample is the source of the 26 T cell receptor beta chains below, sequenced in a study of CD8 T cells in ankylosing spondylitis. TCRdb reprocessed the 5' RACE reads via MiXCR and lists one record per CDR3 protein. The repertoire holds some 200,000 distinct CDR3 sequences, with 10% to 15% as singletons. Sequenced sample: blood, either unsorted or a sorted T cell fraction (not recorded which). The receptor set was obtained from a male donor with ankylosing spondylitis or in good health (not recorded which).

DNA for the CDR3: TGTGCCAGCAGTTACAGCCACAGACCTAATGAAGCTTTCTTT. Its translation is CASSYSHRPNEAFF. V gene TRBV6-5 combines with J gene TRBJ1-1; D remains ambiguous. This CDR3 spans 14 amino acids. Trimming took 2 bases from V and 7 from J, leaving 14 bases between them. Germline CDR1 reads MNHEY; CDR2 reads SVGAGI.

This clonotype was detected a few times. This chain connects TRBV27 to TRBJ2-7; possible D gene TRBD2, 6 bases. This CDR3 region has 14 residues. V was pared by 5 bases and J by 3 bases, with 14 bases between. Germline V gives CDR1 MNHEY, CDR2 SMNVEV (reference sequence). CDR3 sequence reads: CASSGGNSLYEQYF. The CDR3 region has the DNA TGTGCCAGCAGTGGAGGGAACAGCCTCTACGAGCAGTACTTC.

This clonotype was counted ten times or more. The chain has TRBV20-1 and TRBJ1-5; 9 bases agree with TRBD1. The V segment lost 0 bases and the J segment 6 bases; nucleotides outside the gene matches: 6. This CDR3 is built from 15 residues. Germline values: CDR1 DFQATT, CDR2 SNEGSKA (reference sequence). CDR3 loop: CSAREGDREAQPQHF. The CDR3, as DNA: TGCAGTGCTAGAGAGGGGGACAGGGAAGCTCAGCCCCAGCATTTT.

The chain has TRBV7-9 and TRBJ1-3; TRBD1 matches 7 bases. With 6 bases clipped from V and 9 bases from J, the junction kept 8 bases outside the gene matches. From germline, CDR1 is SEHNR and CDR2 FQNEAQ (reference sequence). The CDR3 consists of 13 residues. The DNA for the CDR3 is TGTGCCAGCAGAGCCCCGACAGGGACCACCATATATTTT. Translation: CASRAPTGTTIYF. Looking up the rest from reference TRBV7-9 and TRBJ1-3 gives the full variable domain: DTGVSQNPRHKITKRGQNVTFRCDPISEHNRLYWYRQTLGQGPEFLTYFQNEAQLEKSRLLSDRFSAERPKGSFSTLEIQRTEQGDSAMYLCASRAPTGTTIYFGEGSWLTVV.

In this sample, this clonotype turned up a few times. The chain uses TRBV19 and TRBJ2-7; TRBD1 is a possible D gene (6 bases). The CDR3 loop spans 13 amino acids. With 5 bases removed from V and 2 bases from J, the gap between germline ends came to 10 bases. Germline V gene sequence: CDR1 LNHDA, CDR2 SQIVND (reference sequence). CDR3 in amino acids: CASSAGTTYEQYF. The CDR3 DNA reads TGTGCCAGTAGTGCAGGGACAACCTACGAGCAGTACTTC.

The CDR3 loop reads CASSPQSYTYNEQFF. The CDR3 DNA reads as TGTGCCAGCAGCCCCCAGAGTTACACCTACAATGAGCAGTTCTTC. The chain is built from TRBV7-9 and TRBJ2-1, with D unclear. The CDR3 sequence is 15 residues long. Trimming cost V 5 bases and J 2 bases, with 13 bases left between them. The germline gives CDR1 SEHNR, CDR2 FQNEAQ (reference sequence).

This clonotype was counted only a few times. The chain recombines TRBV3-1 with TRBJ2-7; 11 bases align to TRBD1. Germline assignment: CDR1 LGHDT and CDR2 YNNKEL (reference sequence). Trimming cost V 4 bases and J 6 bases; bases outside gene matches: 8. CDR3 length: 15 residues. CDR3 in DNA: TGTGCCAGCAGCCCTGCCTGGACAGGGGGCTTCGAGCAGTACTTC. It is translated as CASSPAWTGGFEQYF.

The chain joins TRBV4-1 to TRBJ2-7; D is unresolved. Per the germline V gene, CDR1 is MGHRA and CDR2 is YSYEKL. The germline V and J ends were trimmed by 0 bases and 5 bases, with 8 bases remaining between them. CDR3 length: 13 residues. The chain's CDR3 is CASSQDKADEQYF. CDR3 in DNA: TGCGCCAGCAGCCAAGATAAGGCAGACGAGCAGTACTTC.

This clonotype was observed a handful of times. V and J are TRBV6-5 and TRBJ2-5, with D uncertain. Germline CDR1 MNHEY, CDR2 SVGAGI. This CDR3 spans 14 amino acids. V gave up 0 bases and J gave up 2 bases, with 7 bases separating them. This CDR3 reads CASSYSGRQETQYF. The CDR3 DNA is TGTGCCAGCAGTTACTCCGGCAGACAAGAGACCCAGTACTTC.

Worth noting for this clonotype: An end of the junction differs from the germline gene, which may be a read error. The rearrangement links TRBV15 to TRBJ2-1, with 10 bases aligning to TRBD1. Germline V lookup: CDR1 LNHNV, CDR2 YYDKDF (reference sequence). The CDR3 sequence is 13 residues long. The CDR3: CAARDRGYNEQFF. DNA of the CDR3: TGTGCCGCCAGGGACAGGGGTTACAATGAGCAGTTCTTC.

This clonotype was seen a few times. The rearrangement uses TRBV4-2 and TRBJ2-2, with TRBD2 identical over 7 bases. The V and J ends lost 2 bases and 4 bases, in that order; junction bases with no gene match: 13. The CDR3 loop spans 18 amino acids. The germline V gene has CDR1 LGHNA and CDR2 YNFKEQ. The CDR3 nucleotides are TGTGCCAGCAGCCAACCCACGCTGAGGCGGGGGACCACCGGGGAGCTGTTTTTT. Protein product: CASSQPTLRRGTTGELFF.

V gene TRBV11-2 combines with J gene TRBJ2-5; D perhaps matches TRBD2 (7 bases). The CDR3 loop spans 15 amino acids. With 0 bases removed from V and 6 bases from J, the gap between germline ends came to 14 bases. Germline-derived CDR1 and CDR2 are SGHAT and FQNNGV. The DNA of the CDR3 is TGTGCCAGCAGCTTAGATGGGGGAGGGGGTCAGACCCAGTACTTC. The encoded protein is CASSLDGGGGQTQYF. The full variable domain, rest sourced from reference TRBV11-2 and TRBJ2-5, is EAGVAQSPRYKIIEKRQSVAFWCNPISGHATLYWYQQILGQGPKLLIQFQNNGVVDDSQLPKDRFSAERLKGVDSTLKIQPAKLEDSAVYLCASSLDGGGGQTQYFGPGTRLLVL.

This clonotype appeared a few times. This rearrangement joins TRBV10-3 to TRBJ2-7; 7 bases map to TRBD1. The CDR3 length is 13 residues. Germline values: CDR1 ENHRY, CDR2 SYGVKD. Trimming removed 4 bases from V and 3 bases from J; junction bases left unmatched: 3. For the CDR3, the DNA is TGTGCCATCAGTGCGGGACAGCTCTACGAGCAGTACTTC. Its translation: CAISAGQLYEQYF.

The chain employs TRBV27 and TRBJ2-5; no firm D call. The CDR3 contains 13 residues. V lost 2 bases and J lost 0, with 4 bases in between. Germline V gives CDR1 MNHEY, CDR2 SMNVEV (reference sequence). CDR3 sequence (DNA): TGTGCCAGCAGTTTAATTGACCAAGAGACCCAGTACTTC. Residues: CASSLIDQETQYF.

The J gene is TRBJ1-2, the V gene TRBV7-9, with D tentatively TRBD1 (6 bases). The CDR3 runs 14 residues. Germline loops: CDR1 SEHNR, CDR2 FQNEAQ (reference sequence). The V end lost 1 base, the J end lost 8 bases, and 14 bases lay between the germline ends. The CDR3 DNA sequence: TGTGCCAGCAGCTTAGTAGGCAGGGGTTACGGCTACACCTTC. Its protein product is CASSLVGRGYGYTF.

This rearrangement joins TRBV12-3 or TRBV12-4 to TRBJ2-1; D may match TRBD1 or TRBD2 (6 bases each). V gave up 2 bases and J gave up 5 bases, with 13 bases separating them. This CDR3 has 15 residues. CDR3 coding DNA: TGTGCCAGCAGTTTAAAAGGGGGGACTCACAATGAGCAGTTCTTC. Protein: CASSLKGGTHNEQFF.

The chain employs TRBV7-9 and TRBJ2-7; no firm D call. Germline V gives CDR1 SEHNR, CDR2 FQNEAQ (reference sequence). The CDR3 consists of 14 residues. With 1 base removed from V and 2 bases from J, the gap between germline ends came to 9 bases. The CDR3 loop is CASSLGLQPYEQYF. The CDR3 bases are TGTGCCAGCAGCTTAGGCCTGCAGCCCTACGAGCAGTACTTC.

This clonotype was seen only a few times. The rearrangement links TRBV3-1 to TRBJ2-2, with D possibly TRBD2 on 6 matching bases. This CDR3 contains 14 residues. V was shortened by 7 bases and J by 3 bases, with 12 bases between the two germline ends. Germline-derived CDR1 and CDR2 are LGHDT and YNNKEL (reference sequence). The CDR3 DNA reads TGTGCCAGCATCGGCGGGACCTACACCGGGGAGCTGTTTTTT. Translated, it gives CASIGGTYTGELFF.

This clonotype was found a few times. The chain is built from TRBV13 and TRBJ2-3, with D possibly matching TRBD2 (6 bases). The V and J ends lost 5 bases and 0 bases respectively, with 12 bases between them. Germline lookup yields CDR1 PRHDT and CDR2 FYEKMQ (reference sequence). The CDR3 covers 15 residues. CDR3 loop: CASSHVAASTDTQYF. The CDR3 DNA reads TGTGCCAGCAGCCACGTAGCGGCTAGCACAGATACGCAGTATTTT.

The chain recombines TRBV18 with TRBJ2-7; 12 positions match TRBD2. Germline trimming cut 1 base from V and 3 bases from J; bases unmatched to any gene: 1. Germline CDR1 KGHSH, CDR2 LQKENI. This CDR3 region has 15 residues. The CDR3 loop is CASSPRTSGDYEQYF. In nucleotides, the CDR3 is TGTGCCAGCTCACCACGGACTAGCGGGGACTACGAGCAGTACTTC.

This chain connects TRBV27 to TRBJ2-7; TRBD1 matches at 8 bases. This CDR3 spans 15 amino acids. Unmatched junction bases numbered 6, after V lost 5 bases and J lost 0 bases. CDR1 is MNHEY and CDR2 is SMNVEV in the germline V gene (reference sequence). DNA of the CDR3: TGTGCCAGCAGTCCCCGGACAGGGCCCTCCTACGAGCAGTACTTC. It yields the protein CASSPRTGPSYEQYF.

The chain has TRBV7-9 and TRBJ2-1, with D maybe TRBD1 (6 bases). V was shortened by 3 bases and J by 5 bases, with 11 bases between the two germline ends. This CDR3 is 14 amino acids long. Germline lookup yields CDR1 SEHNR and CDR2 FQNEAQ (reference sequence). The CDR3 reads CASSLAGVHNEQFF. CDR3 DNA: TGTGCCAGCAGCTTGGCAGGGGTGCACAATGAGCAGTTCTTC.

DNA for the CDR3: TGTGCCAGCAGACAGCTTAGCACAGATACGCAGTATTTT. This gives the protein CASRQLSTDTQYF. This chain links TRBV6-1 with TRBJ2-3; D remains unclear. Germline V gene lookup returns CDR1 MNHNS and CDR2 SASEGT. CDR3 size: 13 residues. V gave up 6 bases and J gave up 0 bases, with 7 bases separating them.

This clonotype has a handful of counts. The chain is built from TRBV29-1 and TRBJ2-7; no clear D gene. This CDR3 is built from 12 residues. From germline, CDR1 is SQVTM and CDR2 ANQGSEA. Trimming took off 3 bases at V and 3 bases at J, with 9 bases between the two ends. CDR3 nucleotides: TGCAGCGTTGATCCAGGAGACTACGAGCAGTACTTC. It encodes CSVDPGDYEQYF.

This clonotype has at least ten counts. V usage is TRBV5-1 and J usage is TRBJ2-2; D gene ambiguous. V was clipped by 2 bases and J by 5 bases, with 10 bases between them. CDR1 SGHRS and CDR2 YFSETQ come from the germline V gene. CDR3 length equals 14 residues. The CDR3 is CASSFTSGTGELFF. In DNA form, the CDR3 reads TGCGCCAGCAGCTTTACTTCCGGAACCGGGGAGCTGTTTTTT. Based on the CDR3 plus reference TRBV5-1 and TRBJ2-2, the full variable domain is KAGVTQTPRYLIKTRGQQVTLSCSPISGHRSVSWYQQTPGQGLQFLFEYFSETQRNKGNFPGRFSGRQFSNSRSEMNVSTLELGDSALYLCASSFTSGTGELFFGEGSRLTVL.

This sequence joins TRBV27 and TRBJ2-1; D may be TRBD1 or TRBD2 (5 bases each). The CDR3 has 16 amino acids. Trimming took off 2 bases at V and 5 bases at J, with 16 bases between the two ends. Germline V lookup: CDR1 MNHEY, CDR2 SMNVEV (reference sequence). The CDR3 protein is CASSLTGGQGHNEQFF. As DNA, the CDR3 is TGTGCCAGCAGTTTAACTGGCGGGCAGGGTCACAATGAGCAGTTCTTC.